Described below is a single TCR beta chain sequence and its context. Its antigen is unidentified. The sample is drawn from a study of cytomegalovirus exposure and HLA in healthy donors. General study points: Both high specificity and high sensitivity reportedly marked the classifier's diagnosis of cytomegalovirus status. TCR sequences were mostly rare, though some public TCRs occurred in many donors.

Clones were sequenced by immunoSEQ multiplex PCR, and TCRdb holds only the in-frame ones, with some missing. The sample records approximately 200,000 clones, about 81% being singletons. Trimming removed 6 bases from V and 8 bases from J; junction bases left unmatched: 7. Germline V gene data show CDR1 as SNHLY and CDR2 as FYNNEI. CDR3 length: 14 amino acids. The donors belonged to the roughly 110-subject validation cohort, separate from the roughly 600-subject first cohort. The sample consisted of PBMCs. The receptor comes from a woman aged 30 to 39 in good health and CMV-seronegative. The J gene is TRBJ1-4, the V gene TRBV2, with 9 bases identical to TRBD1. For the CDR3, the DNA is TGTGCCAGCAGGACGGGACAGGGCACCGAAAAACTGTTTTTT. Protein: CASRTGQGTEKLFF.